This TCR beta chain appears in the sequencing data of a study of blood T cell repertoires in COVID-19. On the study more broadly: PBMCs, B-cell-depleted T cells, or T cells were the source of the cDNA or gDNA that made up the material.

Assay: immunoSEQ multiplex PCR; the TCRdb copy retains only in-frame clones and omits some. The sample consists of 80,000 to 90,000 clones, approximately 87% of them appearing once. The V gene's germline CDR1 is MNHEY and CDR2 SMNVEV (reference sequence). CDR3 length: 13 residues. The V end lost 5 bases, the J end lost 4 bases, and 11 bases lay between the germline ends. The gene calls are TRBV27 and TRBJ1-1; D call uncertain. The receptor comes from a woman in her 70s with acute or convalescent COVID-19. Sequenced input: peripheral blood. This CDR3 reads CASSRPTGTEAFF. CDR3 nucleotides: TGTGCCAGCAGTCGTCCCACGGGCACTGAAGCTTTCTTT.